This TCR beta chain was obtained from a study of T cell responses to AZD1222 COVID-19 vaccine. Study information: Second doses were pooled across both intervals (about 4 or about 12 weeks). Findings of the study overall: Donor demographics were predominantly white British with a female majority; clonal diversity may be underestimated. Baseline serostatus was positive in only a handful of AZD1222 recipients. Spike-wide coverage was observed for vaccine-associated CD4 TCRs, with dominant responses at 160-218 and 743-854.

V lost 6 bases and J lost 0, with 5 bases in between. Germline CDR1 is DFQATT and CDR2 is SNEGSKA (reference sequence). This CDR3 spans 11 amino acids. TCRdb's table, derived via immunoSEQ multiplex PCR, lists solely in-frame clones and lacks some. The sample has 130,000 to 150,000 clones, around 90% seen once. In the case of this clone: Its antigen is currently unknown.

The sequence came from an adult in good health. The specimen comprised peripheral blood, sampled on day 0 of AZD1222 vaccination. The chain uses TRBV20-1 and TRBJ2-5; no reliable D call. The CDR3 DNA is TGCAGTGCCACAAACCAAGAGACCCAGTACTTC. This translates into CSATNQETQYF.